Below, 21 T cell receptor beta chains from the same sample are listed, as sequenced in a study of blood T cell repertoires in COVID-19. Profiled with immunoSEQ multiplex PCR; TCRdb holds only in-frame clones, not every one. The table records about 170,000 clones, approximately 91% of them present only once. Sequences were obtained from peripheral blood. All receptors derive from a man aged 50 to 60 with acute or convalescent COVID-19.

The V call is TRBV18, the J call TRBJ1-3; TRBD1 matches at 7 bases. The CDR3 is made up of 15 amino acids. Germline V CDR1 and CDR2: KGHSH, LQKENI. J lost 4 bases, V lost 3 bases, and 6 bases had no gene match. As DNA, the CDR3 is TGTGCCAGCTCACCTTACACAGGGGACGGAAACACCATATATTTT. Translated: CASSPYTGDGNTIYF. The full variable domain, its missing parts supplied by reference TRBV18 and TRBJ1-3, is NAGVMQNPRHLVRRRGQEARLRCSPMKGHSHVYWYRQLPEEGLKFMVYLQKENIIDESGMPKERFSAEFPKEGPSILRIQQVVRGDSAAYFCASSPYTGDGNTIYFGEGSWLTVV.

The rearrangement uses TRBV7-2 and TRBJ2-3; 9 positions agree with TRBD2. The CDR3 is made up of 15 amino acids. Germline values: CDR1 SGHTA, CDR2 FQGNSA. V was clipped by 7 bases and J by 5 bases; unmatched bases: 10. The CDR3 coding sequence is TGTGCCAGCAACGAAGTAGCGGGAGCGATAGATACGCAGTATTTT. It codes for CASNEVAGAIDTQYF. The full variable domain, rest sourced from reference TRBV7-2 and TRBJ2-3, is GAGVSQSPSNKVTEKGKDVELRCDPISGHTALYWYRQSLGQGLEFLIYFQGNSAPDKSGLPSDRFSAERTGGSVSTLTIQRTQQEDSAVYLCASNEVAGAIDTQYFGPGTRLTVL.

The chain combines TRBV3-1 (or the pseudogene TRBV3-2) with TRBJ1-2; 8 bases map to TRBD1. The J segment lost 8 bases and the V segment lost 4 bases, leaving 9 bases of the junction unmatched. CDR1 and CDR2 from the germline V gene are LGHDT and YNNKEL (reference sequence). CDR3 length equals 14 residues. This CDR3 reads CASSPSDRDKGYTF. CDR3 coding DNA: TGTGCCAGCAGCCCCTCGGACAGGGATAAAGGCTACACCTTC.

This chain links TRBV6-1 with TRBJ1-3; 7 positions agree with TRBD1. V shed 2 bases and J 0 bases; nucleotides not matched to a gene: 1. Germline V gene sequence: CDR1 MNHNS, CDR2 SASEGT. This CDR3 comprises 15 residues. CDR3 sequence: CASSERTGSGNTIYF. In DNA, the CDR3 is TGTGCCAGCAGTGAACGGACAGGCTCTGGAAACACCATATATTTT.

The chain employs TRBV15 and TRBJ2-1; 8 bases line up with TRBD2. The CDR3 is 17 residues long. V was pared by 0 bases and J by 0 bases, with 4 bases of the junction left unmatched. In germline, CDR1 is LNHNV, CDR2 YYDKDF (reference sequence). CDR3 in DNA: TGTGCCACCAGCAGAGAAGGCGGGAGGTCCTCCTACAATGAGCAGTTCTTC. It specifies CATSREGGRSSYNEQFF.

The rearrangement links TRBV29-1 to TRBJ2-1; 12 bases are shared with TRBD2. The CDR3 runs to 12 residues. The trim removed 5 bases at V and 9 bases at J, leaving 2 bases unmatched. Germline lookup yields CDR1 SQVTM and CDR2 ANQGSEA. As DNA, the CDR3 is TGCAGCGTTCTGACTAGCGGGGGTGAGCAGTTCTTC. Its translation: CSVLTSGGEQFF.

The J gene is TRBJ2-1, the V gene TRBV6-5; 8 bases are a match to TRBD1. Germline trimming cut 5 bases from V and 4 bases from J; bases unmatched to any gene: 7. The CDR3 totals 15 residues. The germline V gene has CDR1 MNHEY and CDR2 SVGAGI. CDR3 DNA sequence: TGTGCCAGCAGTCGGGGGACAGGAGTTTACAATGAGCAGTTCTTC. Protein: CASSRGTGVYNEQFF.

The V and J genes are TRBV28 and TRBJ2-3; D remains ambiguous. CDR3 length equals 11 residues. V was shortened by 10 bases and J by 6 bases, with 11 bases between the two germline ends. Germline-derived CDR1 and CDR2 are MDHEN and SYDVKM. In DNA form, the CDR3 reads TGTGCCACCTGCCAGTTGGATACGCAGTATTTT. Protein: CATCQLDTQYF.

In its sample, this clone was seen once. The rearrangement joins TRBV19 to TRBJ1-5; TRBD1 matches 7 bases. The CDR3 consists of 17 residues. Germline V gene data show CDR1 as LNHDA and CDR2 as SQIVND (reference sequence). V trimming: 3 bases; J trimming: 0 bases; junction bases outside the gene matches: 8. CDR3 in amino acids: CASSIEGQSYSNQPQHF. In DNA, the CDR3 is TGTGCCAGTAGTATCGAGGGACAGAGCTATAGCAATCAGCCCCAGCATTTT.

This chain joins TRBV7-9 and TRBJ2-2; D is undetermined. The V end was cut by 0 bases, the J end by 6 bases, with 11 bases between. The length of the CDR3 is 15 residues. Per the germline V gene, CDR1 is SEHNR and CDR2 is FQNEAQ (reference sequence). The CDR3 loop is CASSLAMSLAGELFF. The DNA for the CDR3 is TGTGCCAGCAGCTTAGCGATGAGTTTGGCCGGGGAGCTGTTTTTT. Complete variable domain (other parts from reference TRBV7-9 and TRBJ2-2): DTGVSQNPRHKITKRGQNVTFRCDPISEHNRLYWYRQTLGQGPEFLTYFQNEAQLEKSRLLSDRFSAERPKGSFSTLEIQRTEQGDSAMYLCASSLAMSLAGELFFGEGSRLTVL.

The rearrangement joins TRBV7-9 to TRBJ2-1; 14 positions match TRBD2. Per the germline V gene, CDR1 is SEHNR and CDR2 is FQNEAQ (reference sequence). The CDR3 contains 18 residues. The J segment lost 0 bases and the V segment lost 5 bases, leaving 6 bases of the junction unmatched. The CDR3 coding sequence is TGTGCCAGCAGCGTACGGACTAGCGGGAGGAGCTCCTACAATGAGCAGTTCTTC. Translation: CASSVRTSGRSSYNEQFF.

The chain couples TRBV9 to TRBJ1-6; TRBD1 agrees at 7 bases. CDR3 length: 15 amino acids. Germline assignment: CDR1 SGDLS and CDR2 YYNGEE. The J segment lost 8 bases and the V segment lost 1 base, leaving 6 bases of the junction unmatched. The CDR3 DNA is TGTGCCAGCAGCGTAACAGGGACAGACGATTCACCCCTCCACTTT. Its protein product is CASSVTGTDDSPLHF.

Regarding this clone: Other DNA sequences in the sample encode the same CDR3. This chain joins TRBV12-3 or TRBV12-4 and TRBJ1-1; D is uncertain. With 1 base removed from V and 5 bases from J, the gap between germline ends came to 8 bases. The CDR3 totals 13 residues. The CDR3 spells CASSLGGRTEAFF. The CDR3, as DNA: TGTGCCAGCAGTTTAGGAGGCCGGACTGAAGCTTTCTTT.

The V and J genes are TRBV11-2 and TRBJ1-1; D remains ambiguous. Deletions cut 0 bases from V and 4 bases from J, with 9 bases between. Per the germline V gene, CDR1 is SGHAT and CDR2 is FQNNGV. CDR3 size: 14 residues. CDR3 residues: CASSLDLSGTEAFF. In DNA, the CDR3 is TGTGCCAGCAGCTTAGATCTGTCAGGCACTGAAGCTTTCTTT. Full variable domain (remainder filled in from reference TRBV11-2 and TRBJ1-1): EAGVAQSPRYKIIEKRQSVAFWCNPISGHATLYWYQQILGQGPKLLIQFQNNGVVDDSQLPKDRFSAERLKGVDSTLKIQPAKLEDSAVYLCASSLDLSGTEAFFGQGTRLTVV.

The rearrangement joins TRBV11-2 to TRBJ1-2; D ambiguous. V lost 7 bases and J 5 bases, leaving 14 bases between the germline ends. CDR3 length: 13 residues. Germline values: CDR1 SGHAT, CDR2 FQNNGV. CDR3 amino acids: CASTGGGVYGYTF. The CDR3 DNA sequence: TGTGCCAGCACCGGAGGCGGGGTTTATGGCTACACCTTC.

CDR3 bases: TGTGCCAGCAGCTTGGACAGCCCTAACGAGCAGTACTTC. Translation: CASSLDSPNEQYF. The chain couples TRBV5-5 to TRBJ2-7; D unresolved. V dropped 0 bases and J dropped 5 bases, with 9 bases sitting between them. CDR3 length equals 13 residues. Germline CDR1 is SGHKS and CDR2 is YYEKEE (reference sequence).

The V gene is TRBV30, the J gene TRBJ1-3; 7 positions agree with TRBD1. Germline V lookup: CDR1 GTSNPN, CDR2 SVGIG (reference sequence). V lost 2 bases and J lost 8; bases outside the gene matches: 3. The CDR3 loop spans 12 amino acids. The CDR3 here is CAWSNRGHTIYF. In nucleotides, the CDR3 is TGTGCCTGGAGTAACAGGGGCCACACCATATATTTT.

The count of this clone is one. The chain has TRBV30 and TRBJ2-1; the match to TRBD2 covers 7 bases. CDR3 length equals 17 residues. The junction had 13 bases not matched to a gene; V was cut back by 0 bases and J by 5 bases. Germline lookup yields CDR1 GTSNPN and CDR2 SVGIG (reference sequence). CDR3 sequence: CAWSVRRGTTHHNEQFF. CDR3 sequence (DNA): TGTGCCTGGAGTGTACGGCGAGGGACTACACACCACAATGAGCAGTTCTTC.

The rearrangement links TRBV29-1 to TRBJ2-5; weak D call: TRBD1 (6 bases). The CDR3 runs to 13 residues. Deletions cut 1 base from V and 2 bases from J, with 8 bases between. Per the germline V gene, CDR1 is SQVTM and CDR2 is ANQGSEA. The CDR3 DNA follows: TGCAGCGTTGAAGGGACAGTGCAAGAGACCCAGTACTTC. Residues: CSVEGTVQETQYF.

This clone was seen only a few times. The rearrangement uses TRBV2 and TRBJ1-4; no definite D call. Per the germline V gene, CDR1 is SNHLY and CDR2 is FYNNEI. V was pared by 3 bases and J by 7 bases, with 15 bases between. The CDR3 is 15 residues long. The DNA for the CDR3 is TGTGCCAGCAGTGATAGGAGTGGCTTTCGTGAAAAACTGTTTTTT. Its protein is CASSDRSGFREKLFF.

This clone was picked up one time. The genes are TRBV5-4 and TRBJ2-7, with TRBD1 matching over 9 bases. CDR3 size: 14 residues. CDR1 is SGHNT and CDR2 is YYREEE in the germline V gene (reference sequence). V gave up 5 bases and J gave up 5 bases; unmatched junction bases: 8. The CDR3 reads CASSSGQGYNEQYF. The CDR3 DNA reads as TGTGCCAGCAGTAGCGGACAGGGGTACAACGAGCAGTACTTC.